This TCR beta chain was sequenced for a study of T cells after posttransplantation cyclophosphamide. Study-level results: Recipient CMV seropositivity and CMV reactivation strongly tracked TRB clonality. Later post-transplant blood repertoires were often dominated by donor CD8+ memory clones. Blood and skin or GI T cell repertoires showed limited TRB overlap.

Assay: immunoSEQ multiplex PCR; the TCRdb copy retains only in-frame clones and omits some. Sampling found 6,500 to 7,000 clones, none seen once. CDR3 length: 16 residues. Germline-derived CDR1 and CDR2 are SEHNR and FQNEAQ (reference sequence). V shed 5 bases and J 2 bases; nucleotides not matched to a gene: 10. Busulfan-fludarabine conditioning, marrow transplant, and cyclophosphamide on days +3 and +4 were administered. This clone was found many times. Its target is unknown. The rearrangement joins TRBV7-9 to TRBJ2-5; TRBD2 agrees at 8 bases. The sequencing here drew on PBMCs, taken after an allogeneic stem cell transplant with post-transplant cyclophosphamide. The sequence came from a young adult male patient who received an allogeneic stem cell transplant from an unrelated donor, was CMV-positive, and had acute and chronic GVHD. Some T cells may be transferred from the graft donor. The CDR3: CASSTTVGGGQETQYF. CDR3 nucleotides: TGTGCCAGCAGCACGACTGTGGGCGGGGGGCAAGAGACCCAGTACTTC. Drawing the rest from reference TRBV7-9 and TRBJ2-5, the complete variable domain is DTGVSQNPRHKITKRGQNVTFRCDPISEHNRLYWYRQTLGQGPEFLTYFQNEAQLEKSRLLSDRFSAERPKGSFSTLEIQRTEQGDSAMYLCASSTTVGGGQETQYFGPGTRLLVL.